These 22 T cell receptor beta chains share one sample of origin, sequenced in a study of blood T cell repertoires in COVID-19. Sequencing used immunoSEQ multiplex PCR; TCRdb keeps in-frame clones, though not all of them. The sample includes 400,000 to 450,000 clones, over 85% seen only once; the top ten take roughly 0.78%. Source material: peripheral blood. Receptors originate from a man younger than 35 with COVID-19, enrolled during active disease.

On this clone: A junction end diverges from the germline sequence, so it may reflect a read error. This chain joins TRBV11-3 and TRBJ2-3; D possibly corresponds to TRBD1 (6 bases). The CDR3 has 12 amino acids. CDR1 is SGHNT and CDR2 is YENEEA in the germline V gene. The CDR3 sequence: CASSLDPQDSCF. The CDR3 DNA is TGTGCCAGCAGCTTAGATCCCCAGGACAGTTGTTTT.

CDR3 sequence reads: CASSTGQGAPGYTF. The CDR3 DNA follows: TGTGCCAGCAGCACCGGACAGGGAGCGCCTGGCTACACCTTC. This chain uses TRBV5-4 with TRBJ1-2; TRBD1 matches 8 bases. Germline V CDR1 and CDR2: SGHNT, YYREEE (reference sequence). V was pared by 4 bases and J by 7 bases, with 9 bases of the junction left unmatched. The CDR3 is 14 residues long.

CDR3 sequence reads: CASSLGGDYGYTF. CDR3 DNA: TGCGCCAGCAGCTTGGGGGGCGACTATGGCTACACCTTC. V is TRBV5-1 and J is TRBJ1-2; maybe TRBD1 (5 bases). Trimming stripped 0 bases from V and 3 bases from J, with 6 bases between. Germline V gene lookup returns CDR1 SGHRS and CDR2 YFSETQ. The CDR3 spans 13 residues.

V gene TRBV9 combines with J gene TRBJ1-2, with D uncertain. Per germline, CDR1 SGDLS and CDR2 YYNGEE. Trimming stripped 0 bases from V and 3 bases from J, with 9 bases between. The CDR3 is 14 residues long. The CDR3 nucleotides are TGTGCCAGCAGCGTAGACCCTGAGGACTATGGCTACACCTTC. Translating gives CASSVDPEDYGYTF.

The rearrangement uses TRBV7-9 and TRBJ2-7; 10 positions agree with TRBD1. Trimming removed 4 bases from V and 4 bases from J; junction bases left unmatched: 7. The germline V gene has CDR1 SEHNR and CDR2 FQNEAQ (reference sequence). The CDR3 has 15 amino acids. The CDR3 DNA follows: TGTGCCAGCAGCTCCCGGGGACAGGGGCAGTACGAGCAGTACTTC. Protein product: CASSSRGQGQYEQYF.

CDR3 in amino acids: CASRERDSSSRDTF. The CDR3 nucleotides are TGTGCCAGCAGGGAGAGGGACAGTTCCTCGCGGGACACCTTC. The V and J genes are TRBV2 and TRBJ1-2; the match to TRBD1 covers 7 bases. CDR1 is SNHLY, CDR2 FYNNEI, per germline. This CDR3 has 14 amino acids. The junction had 16 bases not matched to a gene; V was cut back by 6 bases and J by 12 bases.

This chain uses TRBV3-1 (or the pseudogene TRBV3-2) with TRBJ2-7, with 9 bases that match TRBD1. The CDR3 has 15 residues. With 4 bases clipped from V and 4 bases from J, the junction kept 8 bases outside the gene matches. The germline CDR1 and CDR2 sequences are LGHDT and YNNKEL (reference sequence). CDR3 protein: CASSRDRGMIYEQYF. CDR3 in DNA: TGTGCCAGCAGCCGAGACAGGGGGATGATTTACGAGCAGTACTTC.

V usage is TRBV5-1 and J usage is TRBJ2-7, with D possibly matching TRBD2 (5 bases). CDR1 and CDR2 from the germline V gene are SGHRS and YFSETQ. Trimming stripped 4 bases from V and 3 bases from J, with 11 bases between. This CDR3 region has 13 residues. CDR3 loop: CASSGKSGYEQYF. The CDR3 bases are TGCGCCAGCAGCGGGAAAAGCGGCTACGAGCAGTACTTC.

This clone was seen once. The J gene is TRBJ1-2, the V gene TRBV11-2, with D tentatively TRBD1 (6 bases). The germline V gene has CDR1 SGHAT and CDR2 FQNNGV. Trimming shortened V by 1 base and J by 1 base, and 7 bases separated the two germline ends. CDR3 size: 14 residues. CDR3 sequence: CASSLGTDNYGYTF. In DNA, the CDR3 is TGTGCCAGCAGCTTAGGGACAGATAACTATGGCTACACCTTC.

A single count supports this clone. This sequence joins TRBV2 and TRBJ2-3; 10 bases are shared with TRBD2. Unmatched junction bases numbered 4, after V lost 1 base and J lost 9 bases. This CDR3 region has 14 residues. Per the germline V gene, CDR1 is SNHLY and CDR2 is FYNNEI. CDR3 DNA: TGTGCCAGCAGTGAAGGGACTAGCGGAGTCACGCAGTATTTT. It is translated as CASSEGTSGVTQYF.

V usage is TRBV18 and J usage is TRBJ2-7; 8 bases match TRBD1. V was clipped by 3 bases and J by 2 bases; unmatched bases: 6. Germline assignment: CDR1 KGHSH and CDR2 LQKENI. This CDR3 contains 15 residues. CDR3 amino acids: CASSPRNRGAYEQYF. In nucleotides, the CDR3 is TGTGCCAGCTCACCCCGGAACAGGGGGGCCTACGAGCAGTACTTC.

This chain links TRBV6-5 with TRBJ1-1; tentative D call: TRBD1 (5 bases). Per the germline V gene, CDR1 is MNHEY and CDR2 is SVGAGI. The V and J ends lost 7 bases and 8 bases respectively, with 11 bases between them. The CDR3 consists of 11 residues. This chain's CDR3 is CASTRAGEAFF. The CDR3 DNA is TGTGCCAGCACCAGAGCAGGGGAAGCTTTCTTT.

The sample holds one count of this clone. This chain connects TRBV12-3 or TRBV12-4 to TRBJ1-5; the match to TRBD1 covers 7 bases. The CDR3 is made up of 13 amino acids. V trimming: 6 bases; J trimming: 6 bases; junction bases outside the gene matches: 5. This CDR3 is CASRTGDVQPQHF. In DNA form, the CDR3 reads TGTGCCAGCAGAACAGGGGACGTTCAGCCCCAGCATTTT.

This clone was observed once. Here the CDR3 reads CASSPPGTGGRYEQYF. The CDR3, as DNA: TGTGCCAGCAGCCCACCCGGGACAGGGGGCAGGTACGAGCAGTACTTC. This rearrangement joins TRBV4-2 to TRBJ2-7; 12 positions agree with TRBD1. Germline V CDR1 and CDR2: LGHNA, YNFKEQ. CDR3 length: 16 residues. V shed 4 bases, J shed 4 bases, and the junction held 8 bases outside the gene matches.

The CDR3 sequence: CASSLVPGGETQYF. Here the CDR3 DNA reads TGCGCCAGCAGCCTTGTACCCGGAGGAGAGACCCAGTACTTC. The chain recombines TRBV4-1 with TRBJ2-5; tentatively, D is TRBD2 (5 bases). Trimming removed 4 bases at V and 4 bases at J, with 13 bases between. This CDR3 spans 14 amino acids. Germline assignment: CDR1 MGHRA and CDR2 YSYEKL.

The chain combines TRBV10-3 with TRBJ1-2; 8 nucleotides align to TRBD1. This CDR3 is 14 amino acids long. With 3 bases clipped from V and 8 bases from J, the junction kept 8 bases outside the gene matches. Germline V gene lookup returns CDR1 ENHRY and CDR2 SYGVKD. CDR3 bases: TGTGCCATCAGTGACTCGGACAGGGCGGGCGGCTACACCTTC. It translates to CAISDSDRAGGYTF.

CDR3 coding DNA: TGTGCCAGCAGCCCCCTTTGGGTAGCGCGGACCTACGAGCAGTACTTC. Its translation is CASSPLWVARTYEQYF. The gene calls are TRBV7-8 and TRBJ2-7; D may be TRBD2 (5 bases). Germline assignment: CDR1 SGHVS and CDR2 FQNEAQ. The CDR3 is 16 amino acids. V was trimmed by 5 bases and J by 2 bases, leaving 19 bases between them.

This clone occurred many times. The chain combines TRBV5-4 with TRBJ1-6, with 8 nucleotides matching TRBD1. The V gene end was trimmed by 4 bases and the J gene end by 7 bases; junction bases not matched to a gene: 7. CDR1 is SGHNT and CDR2 is YYREEE in the germline V gene (reference sequence). This CDR3 has 15 amino acids. CDR3 region: CASSGDRSANSPLHF. As DNA, the CDR3 is TGTGCCAGCAGCGGGGACAGGTCCGCGAATTCACCCCTCCACTTT.

The chain joins TRBV6-6 to TRBJ1-2; D possibly corresponds to TRBD1 (5 bases). V was pared by 0 bases and J by 0 bases, with 8 bases between. CDR1 and CDR2 from the germline V gene are MNHNY and SVGAGI (reference sequence). The CDR3 is 15 amino acids. The DNA for the CDR3 is TGTGCCAGCAGTTACTCGACGGGGGCTAACTATGGCTACACCTTC. Protein: CASSYSTGANYGYTF.

The chain combines TRBV11-1 with TRBJ1-5; D is perhaps TRBD1 (6 bases). The CDR3 length is 13 residues. V was cut by 8 bases and J by 5 bases, with 13 bases left in between. Germline assignment: CDR1 SGHAT and CDR2 FQDESV (reference sequence). CDR3 DNA sequence: TGTGCCAGCGGCCGGGACAAATATCAGCCCCAGCATTTT. Its translation is CASGRDKYQPQHF.

This clone appeared a single time. The chain has TRBV18 and TRBJ1-4; 7 bases are a match to TRBD1. The CDR3 spans 14 residues. V lost 8 bases, J lost 0 bases, and 3 bases stayed unmatched. Germline V gives CDR1 KGHSH, CDR2 LQKENI. CDR3 loop: CASTQGATNEKLFF. CDR3 bases: TGTGCCAGCACCCAGGGGGCAACTAATGAAAAACTGTTTTTT.

This chain uses TRBV7-9 with TRBJ2-3, with D possibly TRBD2 on 5 matching bases. Germline CDR1 is SEHNR and CDR2 is FQNEAQ (reference sequence). Deletions cut 3 bases from V and 0 bases from J, with 10 bases between. This CDR3 has 15 residues. CDR3 sequence (DNA): TGTGCCAGCAGCTTGCAAGCGGTTAGCACAGATACGCAGTATTTT. Residues: CASSLQAVSTDTQYF. The full variable domain, rest sourced from reference TRBV7-9 and TRBJ2-3, is DTGVSQNPRHKITKRGQNVTFRCDPISEHNRLYWYRQTLGQGPEFLTYFQNEAQLEKSRLLSDRFSAERPKGSFSTLEIQRTEQGDSAMYLCASSLQAVSTDTQYFGPGTRLTVL.